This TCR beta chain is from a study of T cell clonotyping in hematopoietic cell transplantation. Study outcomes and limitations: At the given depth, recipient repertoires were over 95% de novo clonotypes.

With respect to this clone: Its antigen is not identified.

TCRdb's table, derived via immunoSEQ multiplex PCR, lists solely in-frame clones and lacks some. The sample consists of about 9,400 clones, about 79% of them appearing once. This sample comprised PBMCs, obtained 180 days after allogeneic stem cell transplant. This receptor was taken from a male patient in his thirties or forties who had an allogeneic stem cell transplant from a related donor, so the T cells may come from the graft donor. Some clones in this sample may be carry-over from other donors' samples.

Written as DNA, the CDR3 is TGTGCCAGCATAACTCAGGGGGCCAACGAGCAGTACTTC. It codes for CASITQGANEQYF. The V call is TRBV28, the J call TRBJ2-7, with TRBD1 matching 8 bases. V shed 7 bases, J shed 5 bases, and the junction held 7 bases outside the gene matches. In germline, CDR1 is MDHEN, CDR2 SYDVKM. This CDR3 spans 13 amino acids. The full variable domain, in which reference TRBV28 and TRBJ2-7 provide the parts outside the CDR3, is DVKVTQSSRYLVKRTGEKVFLECVQDMDHENMFWYRQDPGLGLRLIYFSYDVKMKEKGDIPEGYSVSREKKERFSLILESASTNQTSMYLCASITQGANEQYFGPGTRLTVT.